Shown below are 19 T cell receptor beta chains from a single sample sequenced in a study of OX40 agonist ivuxolimab in advanced cancers. The assay was immunoSEQ multiplex PCR, and TCRdb's table has in-frame clones only and misses some. The data show around 74,000 clones, about nine tenths seen once. Sequencing was performed on CD4+ or CD8+ T cells sorted from blood, taken in a trial of the OX40 agonist ivuxolimab. These receptors were obtained from an adult with an advanced solid tumor such as melanoma, head and neck, liver or kidney cancer.

As concerns this clone: This CDR3 is also generated by other DNA sequences in the sample. The chain uses TRBV29-1 and TRBJ2-1, with D possibly being TRBD2 (6 bases). The CDR3 spans 14 residues. V lost 4 bases, J lost 2 bases, and 12 bases lay in between. The germline V gene has CDR1 SQVTM and CDR2 ANQGSEA. For the CDR3, the DNA is TGCAGCGTTGTCGAGCGGGTTCCCTACAATGAGCAGTTCTTC. Residues: CSVVERVPYNEQFF.

In its sample, this clone was seen a few times. CDR3 coding DNA: TGTGCCTGGAGTGCCAGTACAGGGCAGCCCCAGCATTTT. It encodes CAWSASTGQPQHF. V usage is TRBV30 and J usage is TRBJ1-5; D might be TRBD1 (6 bases). Germline-derived CDR1 and CDR2 are GTSNPN and SVGIG (reference sequence). There are 13 residues in the CDR3. V lost 1 base to trimming and J lost 7 bases, with 11 bases between them.

The chain employs TRBV15 and TRBJ2-3; the D gene is possibly TRBD1 (6 bases). V was clipped by 1 base and J by 0 bases, with 8 bases between them. The CDR3 runs to 15 residues. Germline CDR1 reads LNHNV; CDR2 reads YYDKDF (reference sequence). The CDR3, as DNA: TGTGCCACCAGCAGAGGGGGGCGGAGCACAGATACGCAGTATTTT. Translated: CATSRGGRSTDTQYF.

The chain carries TRBV11-2 and TRBJ2-1; D is uncertain. Between the trimmed V and J ends, which lost 2 bases and 6 bases, there was a span of 2 bases. Germline-derived CDR1 and CDR2 are SGHAT and FQNNGV. This CDR3 has 11 residues. CDR3 in DNA: TGTGCCAGCAGCTTACCCAATGAGCAGTTCTTC. It codes for CASSLPNEQFF.

This CDR3 is CASSLNSQETQYF. Here the CDR3 DNA reads TGTGCCAGCAGCTTAAACAGCCAAGAGACCCAGTACTTC. This chain connects TRBV7-9 to TRBJ2-5; unclear D gene. Trimming stripped 2 bases from V and 1 base from J, with 5 bases between. This CDR3 spans 13 amino acids. The germline gives CDR1 SEHNR, CDR2 FQNEAQ (reference sequence).

In this sample, this clone turned up once. This chain connects TRBV18 to TRBJ1-2; D possibly corresponds to TRBD1 (5 bases). There are 17 residues in the CDR3. Trimming removed 4 bases at V and 4 bases at J, with 22 bases between. CDR1 and CDR2 (germline): KGHSH, LQKENI. In DNA, the CDR3 is TGTGCCAGCTCACGAGGGGACTCATTGGCAGCAGGCTATGGCTACACCTTC. It yields the protein CASSRGDSLAAGYGYTF. Complete variable domain (other parts from reference TRBV18 and TRBJ1-2): NAGVMQNPRHLVRRRGQEARLRCSPMKGHSHVYWYRQLPEEGLKFMVYLQKENIIDESGMPKERFSAEFPKEGPSILRIQQVVRGDSAAYFCASSRGDSLAAGYGYTFGSGTRLTVV.

This chain joins TRBV27 and TRBJ2-5, with D uncertain. Per the germline V gene, CDR1 is MNHEY and CDR2 is SMNVEV (reference sequence). V shed 3 bases and J shed 3 bases, with 11 bases lying between them. This CDR3 spans 14 amino acids. CDR3 DNA sequence: TGTGCCAGCAGTTTCCCCCGGGCCGAAGAGACCCAGTACTTC. Translation: CASSFPRAEETQYF.

The chain has TRBV7-9 and TRBJ2-5, with no clear D. V was trimmed by 1 base and J by 5 bases, leaving 11 bases between them. In germline, CDR1 is SEHNR, CDR2 FQNEAQ (reference sequence). This CDR3 is 14 amino acids long. CDR3 sequence reads: CASSLDLGVETQYF. In DNA form, the CDR3 reads TGTGCCAGCAGCTTAGATCTGGGCGTGGAGACCCAGTACTTC. Together with reference TRBV7-9 and TRBJ2-5, the CDR3 gives the full variable domain: DTGVSQNPRHKITKRGQNVTFRCDPISEHNRLYWYRQTLGQGPEFLTYFQNEAQLEKSRLLSDRFSAERPKGSFSTLEIQRTEQGDSAMYLCASSLDLGVETQYFGPGTRLLVL.

The chain couples TRBV19 to TRBJ2-5, with TRBD1 identical over 9 bases. Trimming took 5 bases from V and 5 from J; bases not matched to a gene: 9. CDR3 size: 15 residues. Germline CDR1 reads LNHDA; CDR2 reads SQIVND (reference sequence). The CDR3: CASSPWDREGETQYF. The CDR3 nucleotides are TGTGCCAGTAGTCCTTGGGACAGGGAAGGGGAGACCCAGTACTTC.

V usage is TRBV27 and J usage is TRBJ1-1, with D unclear. Trimming shortened V by 8 bases and J by 5 bases, and 18 bases separated the two germline ends. Germline assignment: CDR1 MNHEY and CDR2 SMNVEV (reference sequence). The CDR3 is 14 amino acids. CDR3 sequence reads: CASGNSDLRTEAFF. CDR3 in DNA: TGTGCCAGCGGAAACAGTGACCTGAGGACTGAAGCTTTCTTT.

The chain carries TRBV11-2 and TRBJ2-2, with 8 bases that match TRBD1. Germline V lookup: CDR1 SGHAT, CDR2 FQNNGV. The CDR3 has 15 residues. Unmatched junction bases numbered 7, after V lost 3 bases and J lost 7 bases. The CDR3 DNA reads TGTGCCAGCAGCTTTGTTACAGGGGGAGGCGGGGAGCTGTTTTTT. Residues: CASSFVTGGGGELFF.

This chain links TRBV30 with TRBJ2-3, with D possibly matching TRBD2 (8 bases). CDR1 and CDR2 (germline): GTSNPN, SVGIG (reference sequence). CDR3 length: 17 residues. V dropped 5 bases and J dropped 0 bases, with 21 bases sitting between them. CDR3 region: CAWQGGGRFPSTDTQYF. CDR3 nucleotide sequence: TGTGCCTGGCAGGGGGGCGGGAGGTTTCCTAGCACAGATACGCAGTATTTT.

This chain links TRBV25-1 with TRBJ1-2; 8 bases fit TRBD1. V gave up 8 bases and J gave up 4 bases; unmatched junction bases: 6. From germline, CDR1 is MGHDK and CDR2 SYGVNS. The CDR3 has 13 residues. The CDR3: CASGTGGGYGYTF. CDR3 in DNA: TGTGCCAGCGGAACAGGGGGAGGCTATGGCTACACCTTC.

The rearrangement links TRBV5-6 to TRBJ2-3; D not certain. This CDR3 comprises 12 residues. V was pared by 0 bases and J by 5 bases, with 4 bases between. Per the germline V gene, CDR1 is SGHDT and CDR2 is YYEEEE. Written as DNA, the CDR3 is TGTGCCAGCAGCTTGGAAAGAGATACGCAGTATTTT. Its translation is CASSLERDTQYF.

The gene calls are TRBV7-9 and TRBJ2-7; 8 bases line up with TRBD1. CDR1 SEHNR and CDR2 FQNEAQ come from the germline V gene (reference sequence). The CDR3 loop spans 17 amino acids. Trimming at V came to 5 bases and at J to 3 bases, leaving 15 bases not matched to a gene. CDR3 bases: TGTGCCAGCAGCCTATCCGGTCCTACAGGGGGTGTCTACGAGCAGTACTTC. It encodes CASSLSGPTGGVYEQYF.

The chain employs TRBV9 and TRBJ2-5, with 9 bases that match TRBD1. The CDR3 length is 14 residues. The V and J ends lost 4 bases and 5 bases, in that order; junction bases with no gene match: 6. Germline V gene lookup returns CDR1 SGDLS and CDR2 YYNGEE. CDR3 sequence reads: CASSPTGTGETQYF. CDR3 DNA sequence: TGTGCCAGCAGCCCCACCGGGACAGGGGAGACCCAGTACTTC.

The chain links TRBV6-8 to TRBJ1-3, with 9 bases lining up with TRBD1. The CDR3 is 17 residues long. Losses at the gene ends were 6 bases for V and 0 bases for J; bases not matched to a gene: 9. Per the germline V gene, CDR1 is MNHGY and CDR2 is SAAAGT. The CDR3 here is CASRRHRGQVSGNTIYF. Here the CDR3 DNA reads TGTGCCAGCAGACGTCACAGGGGGCAAGTCTCTGGAAACACCATATATTTT.

The J gene is TRBJ1-5, the V gene TRBV28, with unresolved D. The CDR3 covers 12 residues. Trimming removed 8 bases at V and 4 bases at J, with 9 bases between. Per germline, CDR1 MDHEN and CDR2 SYDVKM. This CDR3 reads CASLTGNQPQHF. DNA of the CDR3: TGTGCCAGCTTGACGGGAAATCAGCCCCAGCATTTT.

The chain is built from TRBV19 and TRBJ1-4, with D tentatively TRBD1 (6 bases). Deletions cut 2 bases from V and 11 bases from J, with 18 bases between. The CDR3 is 15 amino acids. Germline V gene sequence: CDR1 LNHDA, CDR2 SQIVND (reference sequence). The CDR3 loop reads CASSIMFEQGRKLFF. The CDR3 nucleotides read TGTGCCAGTAGTATAATGTTCGAACAGGGAAGGAAACTGTTTTTT.